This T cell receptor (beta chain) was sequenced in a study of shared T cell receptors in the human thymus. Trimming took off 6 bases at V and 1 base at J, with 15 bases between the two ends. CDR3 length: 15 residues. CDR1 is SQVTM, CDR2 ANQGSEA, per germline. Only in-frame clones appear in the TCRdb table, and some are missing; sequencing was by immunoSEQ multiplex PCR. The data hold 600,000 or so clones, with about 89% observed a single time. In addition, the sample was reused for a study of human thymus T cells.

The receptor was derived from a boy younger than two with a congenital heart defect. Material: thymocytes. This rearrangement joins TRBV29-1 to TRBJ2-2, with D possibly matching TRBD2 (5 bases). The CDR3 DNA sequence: TGCAGCGTCCTCGGGTTTGAGGGGAACACCGGGGAGCTGTTTTTT. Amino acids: CSVLGFEGNTGELFF.